The T cell receptor beta chain described here comes from a study of tumor and adjacent non-tumor tissue in lung cancer. Across the whole study: The cohort had around eleven adenocarcinoma, 2 squamous cell and 1 small cell patients. The patients, around 11 men and 5 women, were roughly 31 to 80 with stage I to III disease. Points from the study as a whole: Normal lung showed higher cumulative top 100 clone frequency than tumor. Significantly higher TCR diversity was found in tumor than normal lung.

This sample's RNA came from whole unsorted tissue. Three rounds of nested PCR, following a modified ARM-PCR protocol, produced the TCRbeta library. TCRdb called the multiplex PCR reads again in MiXCR, with one record for every CDR3 protein. The data show 200,000 to 250,000 distinct CDR3 sequences, about 76% seen once. Germline loops: CDR1 DFQATT, CDR2 SNEGSKA (reference sequence). Termini included, the CDR3 measures 14 amino acids. Concerning this clonotype: The antigen is not known. No conserved phenylalanine or tryptophan ends this CDR3, so it is likely a read error. The DNA is omitted, as the CDR3 cannot be located on it reliably, and the CDR3 follows TCRdb's listing.

This chain links TRBV20-1 with TRBJ2-5; the D call in the table, TRBD1, was not verified against the DNA. Sample: lung tumor tissue. This TCR was recovered from a man in his 60s with non-small cell lung cancer. This CDR3 is CSTRAGGHQETQYL.